Sequencing of this T cell receptor beta chain was carried out in a study of graft-versus-host responses after intestinal transplantation. Trimming pared 0 bases from V and 4 bases from J, leaving 15 bases between. The CDR3 loop spans 15 amino acids. Germline lookup yields CDR1 GTSNPN and CDR2 SVGIG (reference sequence). This table comes from immunoSEQ multiplex PCR, and its TCRdb copy is limited to in-frame clones, with some not included. The table has 130,000 or so clones, around 90% seen once. Remarks on this clone: Antigen: not known.

This receptor was identified in a human donor who received an intestinal transplant. Sequencing used unstimulated CD4+ T cells sorted from spleen or lymph node cells, obtained before intestinal transplant. This sequence joins TRBV30 and TRBJ1-1; D ambiguous. As DNA, the CDR3 is TGTGCCTGGAGTGTACTTGGGCTACCTCTCACTGAAGCTTTCTTT. Its protein is CAWSVLGLPLTEAFF.